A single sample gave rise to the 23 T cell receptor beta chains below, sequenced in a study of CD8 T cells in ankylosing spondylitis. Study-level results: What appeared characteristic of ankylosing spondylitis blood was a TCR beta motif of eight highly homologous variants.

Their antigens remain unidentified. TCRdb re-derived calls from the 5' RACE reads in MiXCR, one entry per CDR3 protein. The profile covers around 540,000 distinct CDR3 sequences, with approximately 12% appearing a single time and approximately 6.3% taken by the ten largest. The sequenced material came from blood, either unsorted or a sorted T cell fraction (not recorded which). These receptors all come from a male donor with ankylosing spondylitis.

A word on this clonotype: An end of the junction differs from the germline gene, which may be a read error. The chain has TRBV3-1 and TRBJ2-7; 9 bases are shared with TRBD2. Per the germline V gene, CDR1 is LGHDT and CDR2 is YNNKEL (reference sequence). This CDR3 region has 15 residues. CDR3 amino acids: CASSHRLAASSEQYF. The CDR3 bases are TGTGCCAGCAGCCACCGACTAGCGGCCTCCTCCGAGCAGTACTTC.

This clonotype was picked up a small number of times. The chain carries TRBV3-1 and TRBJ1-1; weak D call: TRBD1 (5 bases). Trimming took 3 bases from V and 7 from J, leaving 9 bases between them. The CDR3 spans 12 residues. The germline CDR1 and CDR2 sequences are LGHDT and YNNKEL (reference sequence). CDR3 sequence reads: CASSQGPNEAFF. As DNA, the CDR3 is TGTGCCAGCAGCCAGGGACCGAATGAAGCTTTCTTT.

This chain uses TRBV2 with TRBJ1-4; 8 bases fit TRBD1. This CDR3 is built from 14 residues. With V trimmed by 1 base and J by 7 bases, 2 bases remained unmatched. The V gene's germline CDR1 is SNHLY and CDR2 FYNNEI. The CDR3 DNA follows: TGTGCCAGCAGTGAAGGGACAGGGAGTGAAAAACTGTTTTTT. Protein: CASSEGTGSEKLFF.

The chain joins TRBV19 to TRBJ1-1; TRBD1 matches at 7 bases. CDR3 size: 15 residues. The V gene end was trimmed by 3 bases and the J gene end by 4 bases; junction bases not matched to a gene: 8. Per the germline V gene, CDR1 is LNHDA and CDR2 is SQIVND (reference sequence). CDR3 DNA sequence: TGTGCCAGTAGTATGTCACAGGGGATTGCCACTGAAGCTTTCTTT. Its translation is CASSMSQGIATEAFF. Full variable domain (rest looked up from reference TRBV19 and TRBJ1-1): DGGITQSPKYLFRKEGQNVTLSCEQNLNHDAMYWYRQDPGQGLRLIYYSQIVNDFQKGDIAEGYSVSREKKESFPLTVTSAQKNPTAFYLCASSMSQGIATEAFFGQGTRLTVV.

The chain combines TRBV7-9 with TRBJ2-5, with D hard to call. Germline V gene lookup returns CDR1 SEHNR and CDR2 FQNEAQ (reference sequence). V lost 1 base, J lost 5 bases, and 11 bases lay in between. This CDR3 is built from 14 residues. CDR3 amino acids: CASSLVQVWETQYF. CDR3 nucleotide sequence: TGTGCCAGCAGCTTAGTTCAGGTCTGGGAGACCCAGTACTTC.

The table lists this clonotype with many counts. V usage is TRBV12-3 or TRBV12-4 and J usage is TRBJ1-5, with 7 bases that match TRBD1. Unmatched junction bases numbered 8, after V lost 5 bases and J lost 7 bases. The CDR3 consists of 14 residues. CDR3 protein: CASSQEGAGQPQHF. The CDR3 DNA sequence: TGTGCCAGCAGTCAAGAGGGGGCTGGACAGCCCCAGCATTTT.

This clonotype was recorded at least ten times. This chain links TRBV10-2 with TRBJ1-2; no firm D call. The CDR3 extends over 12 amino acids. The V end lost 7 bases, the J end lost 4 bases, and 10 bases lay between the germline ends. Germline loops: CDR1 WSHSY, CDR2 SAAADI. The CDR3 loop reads CASMEGPYGYTF. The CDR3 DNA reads TGCGCCAGCATGGAAGGGCCCTATGGCTACACCTTC.

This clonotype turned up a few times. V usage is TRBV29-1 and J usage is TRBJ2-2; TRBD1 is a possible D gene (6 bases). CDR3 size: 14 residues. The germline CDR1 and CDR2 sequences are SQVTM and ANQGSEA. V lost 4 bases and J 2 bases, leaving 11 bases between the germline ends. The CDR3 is CSVGSTGNTGELFF. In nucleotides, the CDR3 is TGCAGCGTTGGATCGACAGGCAACACCGGGGAGCTGTTTTTT.

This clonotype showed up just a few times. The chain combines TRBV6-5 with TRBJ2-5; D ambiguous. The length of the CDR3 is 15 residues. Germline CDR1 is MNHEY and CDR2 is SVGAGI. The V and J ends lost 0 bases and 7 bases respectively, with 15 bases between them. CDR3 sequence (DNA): TGTGCCAGCAGTTACTCTTCCCAGGTCCTTGCGACCCAGTACTTC. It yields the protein CASSYSSQVLATQYF.

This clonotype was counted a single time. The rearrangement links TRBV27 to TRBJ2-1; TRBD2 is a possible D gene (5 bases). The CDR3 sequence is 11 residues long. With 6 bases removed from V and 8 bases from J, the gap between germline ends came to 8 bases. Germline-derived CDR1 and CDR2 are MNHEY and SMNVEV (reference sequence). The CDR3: CASRLGYEQFF. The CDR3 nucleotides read TGTGCCAGCAGACTAGGTTATGAGCAGTTCTTC.

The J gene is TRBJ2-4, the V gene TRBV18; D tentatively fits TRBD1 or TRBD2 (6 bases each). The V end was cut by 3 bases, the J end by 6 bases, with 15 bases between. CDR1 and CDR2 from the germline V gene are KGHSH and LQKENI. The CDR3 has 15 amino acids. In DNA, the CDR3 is TGTGCCAGCTCACCTTCTGAGGGGGGACCAAACATTCAGTACTTC. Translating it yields CASSPSEGGPNIQYF.

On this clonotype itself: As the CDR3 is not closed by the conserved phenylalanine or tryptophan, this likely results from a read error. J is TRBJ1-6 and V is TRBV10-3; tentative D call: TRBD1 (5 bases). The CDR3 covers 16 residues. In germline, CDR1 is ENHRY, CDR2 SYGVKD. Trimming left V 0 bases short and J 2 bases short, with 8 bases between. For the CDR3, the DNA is TGTGCCATCAGTGAGTCCCCCAGGGCCTATAATTCACCCCTCCACATT. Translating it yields CAISESPRAYNSPLHI.

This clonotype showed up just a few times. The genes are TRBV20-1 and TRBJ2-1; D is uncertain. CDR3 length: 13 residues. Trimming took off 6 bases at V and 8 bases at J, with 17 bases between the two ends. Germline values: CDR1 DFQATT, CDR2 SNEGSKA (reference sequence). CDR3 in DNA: TGCAGTGCCAGGAACCCCTCATGGCATGAGCAGTTCTTC. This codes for CSARNPSWHEQFF.

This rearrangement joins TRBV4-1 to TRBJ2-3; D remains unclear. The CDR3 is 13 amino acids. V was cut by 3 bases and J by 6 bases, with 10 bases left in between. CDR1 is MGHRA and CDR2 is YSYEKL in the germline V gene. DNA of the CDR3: TGCGCCAGCAGCCAGTTAAAGGCCGATACGCAGTATTTT. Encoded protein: CASSQLKADTQYF.

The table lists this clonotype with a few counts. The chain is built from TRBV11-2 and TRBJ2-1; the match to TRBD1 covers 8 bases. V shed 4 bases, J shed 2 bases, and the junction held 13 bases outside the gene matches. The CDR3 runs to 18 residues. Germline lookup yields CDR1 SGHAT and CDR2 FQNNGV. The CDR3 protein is CASSSRGPGYKAYNEQFF. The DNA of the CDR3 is TGTGCCAGCAGCTCCAGGGGGCCGGGCTACAAGGCCTACAATGAGCAGTTCTTC.

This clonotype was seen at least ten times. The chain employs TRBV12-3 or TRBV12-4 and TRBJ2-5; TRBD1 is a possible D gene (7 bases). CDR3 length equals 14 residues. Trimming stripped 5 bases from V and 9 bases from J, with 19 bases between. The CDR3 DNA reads TGTGCCAGCAGTCTCGGAGGGGGCGCGGCGGCCCAGTACTTC. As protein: CASSLGGGAAAQYF.

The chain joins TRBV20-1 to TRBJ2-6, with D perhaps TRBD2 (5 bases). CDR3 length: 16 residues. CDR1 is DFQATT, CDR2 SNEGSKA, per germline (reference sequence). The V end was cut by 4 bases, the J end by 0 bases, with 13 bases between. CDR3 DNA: TGCAGTGCTACGGACGGGGAATTCTCTGGGGCCAACGTCCTGACTTTC. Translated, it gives CSATDGEFSGANVLTF.

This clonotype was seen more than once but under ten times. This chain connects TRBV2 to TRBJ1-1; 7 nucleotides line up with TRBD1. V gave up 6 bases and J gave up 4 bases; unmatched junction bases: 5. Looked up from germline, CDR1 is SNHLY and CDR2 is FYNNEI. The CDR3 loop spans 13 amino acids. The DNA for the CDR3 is TGTGCCAGCAGAGTACGACAGGGCACTGAAGCTTTCTTT. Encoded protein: CASRVRQGTEAFF.

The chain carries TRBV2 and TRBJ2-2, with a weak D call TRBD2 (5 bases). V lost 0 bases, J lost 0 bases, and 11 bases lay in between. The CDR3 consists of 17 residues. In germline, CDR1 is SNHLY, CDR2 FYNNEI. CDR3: CASSEAPPAANTGELFF. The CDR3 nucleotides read TGTGCCAGCAGTGAAGCGCCTCCAGCGGCGAACACCGGGGAGCTGTTTTTT.

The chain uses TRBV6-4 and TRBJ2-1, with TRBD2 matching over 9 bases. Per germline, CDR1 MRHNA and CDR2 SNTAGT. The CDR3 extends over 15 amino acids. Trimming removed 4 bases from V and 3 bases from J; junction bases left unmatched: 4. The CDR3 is CASSVDSGSYNEQFF. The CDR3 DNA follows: TGTGCCAGCAGTGTCGATAGCGGGAGCTACAATGAGCAGTTCTTC.

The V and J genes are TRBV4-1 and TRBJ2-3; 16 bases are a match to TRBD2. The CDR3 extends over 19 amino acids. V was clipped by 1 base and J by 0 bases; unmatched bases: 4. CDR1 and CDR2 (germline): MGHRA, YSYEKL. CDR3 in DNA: TGCGCCAGCAGCCAAGCCGGGACTAGCGGGAGGGCTAGCACAGATACGCAGTATTTT. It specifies CASSQAGTSGRASTDTQYF.

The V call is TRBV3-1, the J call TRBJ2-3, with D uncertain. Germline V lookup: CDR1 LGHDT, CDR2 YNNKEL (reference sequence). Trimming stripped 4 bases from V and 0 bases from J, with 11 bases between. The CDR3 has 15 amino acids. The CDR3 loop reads CASSPQMISTDTQYF. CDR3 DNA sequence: TGTGCCAGCAGCCCCCAAATGATTAGCACAGATACGCAGTATTTT.

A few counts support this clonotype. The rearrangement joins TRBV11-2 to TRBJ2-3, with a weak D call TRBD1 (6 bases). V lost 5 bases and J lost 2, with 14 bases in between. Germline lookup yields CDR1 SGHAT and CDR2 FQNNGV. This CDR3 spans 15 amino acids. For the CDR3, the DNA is TGTGCCAGCAGCGGTACAGGGATTAACACAGATACGCAGTATTTT. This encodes CASSGTGINTDTQYF.